This T cell receptor beta chain was captured by sequencing in a study of T cell responses to AZD1222 COVID-19 vaccine. The junction had 7 bases not matched to a gene; V was cut back by 4 bases and J by 8 bases. Per germline, CDR1 SGHRS and CDR2 YFSETQ. CDR3 length: 14 amino acids. This clone was counted a few times. Method: immunoSEQ multiplex PCR; TCRdb's copy keeps in-frame clones and lacks some. The sample comprises roughly 150,000 clones, around 91% of which are singletons, and approximately 6.3% rests with the top ten. The chain combines TRBV5-1 with TRBJ1-2; 11 positions match TRBD1. The starting material was peripheral blood, obtained 28 days after the second AZD1222 dose. This TCR was recovered from an adult who received the AZD1222 COVID-19 vaccine. This chain's CDR3 is CASSQGQGARGYTF. The CDR3 nucleotides are TGCGCCAGCAGCCAAGGACAGGGGGCGAGGGGCTACACCTTC.